A selection of T cell receptor beta chains follows, all from one sample in a study of T cell repertoires in cytomegalovirus infection. MiXCR, applied by TCRdb to the reads, yields one record per CDR3 protein. This table holds more than 650,000 distinct CDR3 sequences, about a third found once. Sequenced material: PBMCs. Receptors were obtained from a human donor in good health (CMV status not recorded). Some clones in this sample may be carry-over from other donors' samples. Both conserved end residues are part of each CDR3. The D gene is left open where the match is weak. Rows give clone size only sometimes, using once, few, many, or a class for an expanded clone.

d_call	v_call	j_call	clone_size	cdr3_nt	cdr3_aa
NA	TRBV7-2	TRBJ2-1	NA	TGTGCCAGCAGCATAGGACTGTTGGGTGAGCAGTTCTTC	CASSIGLLGEQFF
TRBD1	TRBV19	TRBJ1-5	NA	TGTGACAGTAGTGACCGACAGGGCGCCCATCGGAATCATCCCCAGCATTTT	CDSSDRQGAHRNHPQHF
NA	TRBV7-2	TRBJ2-1	many	TGTGCCAGCAGCTTAGACGGGACCGCCTACAATGAGCAGTTCTTC	CASSLDGTAYNEQFF
NA	TRBV28	TRBJ1-1	many	TGTGCCAGCAGCTTTAGGGGAACTGAAGCTTTCTTT	CASSFRGTEAFF
NA	TRBV27	TRBJ1-2	few	TGTGCCAGCAGTCATCGGGGGCAACAAGGGGGCTACACCTTC	CASSHRGQQGGYTF
TRBD1	TRBV11-2	TRBJ2-1	NA	TGTGCCAGCAGCTCCCGGGACAGGGCTACCAATGAGCAGTTCTTC	CASSSRDRATNEQFF
TRBD2	TRBV7-2	TRBJ2-7	many	TGTGCCAGCAGCATCCGGACTAGCGGGGCCTCATACGAGCAGTACTTC	CASSIRTSGASYEQYF
TRBD1	TRBV7-2	TRBJ2-3	NA	TGTGCCAGCAGCCAACAGGGGGCAGATACGCAGTATTTT	CASSQQGADTQYF
NA	TRBV5-5	TRBJ1-1	few	TGTGCCAGCAGCTTGGTTGGACTAGCCACTGAAGCTTTCTTT	CASSLVGLATEAFF
NA	TRBV7-2	TRBJ2-6	many	TGTGCCAGCAGCATCAGCAATCGGTGGGGGAACTCTGGGGCCAACGTCCTGACTTTC	CASSISNRWGNSGANVLTF
NA	TRBV4-1	TRBJ1-6	few	TGCGCCAGCAGCCGAGACTTAGGGTGGAATTCACCCCTCCACTTT	CASSRDLGWNSPLHF
TRBD2	TRBV2	TRBJ2-1	NA	TGTGCCAGTATCGATAGCGGGAGGGGCCGTTCCTACAATGAGCAGTTCTTC	CASIDSGRGRSYNEQFF
NA	TRBV2	TRBJ2-1	NA	TGTGCCAGCAGTGAGGTTGGGGCGGAGGGAAACAATGAGCAGTTCTTC	CASSEVGAEGNNEQFF
NA	TRBV12-3/TRBV12-4	TRBJ1-5	NA	TGTGCCAGCAGTTTTCGTTCCGGGGGAGAGCAGCCCCAGCATTTT	CASSFRSGGEQPQHF
NA	TRBV27	TRBJ1-5	few	TGTGCCAGCAGTACGGCGAGTAGCAATCAGCCCCAGCATTTT	CASSTASSNQPQHF
NA	TRBV27	TRBJ2-3	few	TGTGCCAGCAGTTTAGCTAGGTTGGATACGCAGTATTTT	CASSLARLDTQYF
NA	TRBV5-6	TRBJ2-7	NA	TGTGCCAGCAGCCCCAGGGAAGCGGGGCAGTACTTC	CASSPREAGQYF
NA	TRBV28	TRBJ2-1	NA	TGTGCCAGCAGTTTCCGGATTGGTGAGCAGTTCTTC	CASSFRIGEQFF
NA	TRBV6-6	TRBJ2-2	NA	TGTGCCAGCAGTTACCTCCGGTGGGGCACCGGGGAGCTGTTTTTT	CASSYLRWGTGELFF
TRBD1	TRBV12-3/TRBV12-4	TRBJ1-5	few	TGTGCCAGCAAAAGCGGACAGGGAGGGTATCAGCCCCAGCATTTT	CASKSGQGGYQPQHF
NA	TRBV6-5	TRBJ2-7	few	TGTGCCAGCAGCCGACGCTCCGGGACCGGAGCCTACGAGCAGTACTTC	CASSRRSGTGAYEQYF
NA	TRBV14	TRBJ1-1	NA	TGTGCCAGCAGCCTTTCCCTGTCGTGGCCGCAAGCTTTCTTT	CASSLSLSWPQAFF
NA	TRBV28	TRBJ1-5	NA	TGTGCCAGCGGAAGCAGTAGCAATCAGCCCCAGCATTTT	CASGSSSNQPQHF
TRBD2	TRBV24-1	TRBJ2-1	few	TGTGCCACCAGAACTAGCGGGAGGGTCGGGGATGAGCAGTTCTTC	CATRTSGRVGDEQFF
NA	TRBV6-2/TRBV6-3	TRBJ1-5	NA	TGTGCCAGCAGTTTTACAGGGCCGGAGGGCAATCAGCCCCAGCATTTT	CASSFTGPEGNQPQHF
NA	TRBV29-1	TRBJ1-4	NA	TGCAGCGCTGTTGGTGAAAAACTGTTTTTT	CSAVGEKLFF
NA	TRBV28	TRBJ1-2	many	TGTGCCAGCAGTTCCGGGGCAGGGTACTATGGCTACACCTTC	CASSSGAGYYGYTF
TRBD1	TRBV7-9	TRBJ1-5	NA	TGTGCCGTGAGTGCAGGGGGCGATCAGCCCCAGCATTTT	CAVSAGGDQPQHF
NA	TRBV9	TRBJ1-2	NA	TGTGCCAGCAGCGTAGGGCCAGACGCATTTTATGGCTACACCTTC	CASSVGPDAFYGYTF
TRBD1	TRBV6-1	TRBJ2-1	NA	TGTGCCAGCAGGGGGACAGGGTTGATGAATGAGCAGTTCTTC	CASRGTGLMNEQFF
TRBD1	TRBV12-3/TRBV12-4	TRBJ1-5	NA	TGTGCCAGCAGCCCAGGGGCTGGTGGGCAGGGGGCTTTTTCAGGGCAGCCCCAGCATTTT	CASSPGAGGQGAFSGQPQHF
NA	TRBV6-2/TRBV6-3	TRBJ1-5	NA	TGTGCCAGCAGTACCGACCAGAGACAGCCCCAGCATTTT	CASSTDQRQPQHF
NA	TRBV12-3/TRBV12-4	TRBJ1-1	many	TGTGCCAGCAGTTTCGTGTCTCAAGAAGCTTTCTTT	CASSFVSQEAFF
NA	TRBV4-1	TRBJ1-6	NA	TGCGCCAGCAGCCAAGATAATGGTTGGAGGGGGACAATGAATTCACCCCTCCACTTT	CASSQDNGWRGTMNSPLHF
NA	TRBV5-5	TRBJ2-1	NA	TGTGCCAGCAGCCCCGAAATCCGGAAATGGGACAATGAGCAGTTCTTC	CASSPEIRKWDNEQFF
NA	TRBV12-3/TRBV12-4	TRBJ1-5	many	TGTGCCAGCTCCTACCTCGGGGGGAGTCAGCCCCAGCATTTT	CASSYLGGSQPQHF
TRBD1	TRBV7-6	TRBJ1-4	NA	TGTGCCAGCAGCTTGGGCTCGACAGGGTTTCGGGAAAAACTGTTTTTT	CASSLGSTGFREKLFF
NA	TRBV7-2	TRBJ2-1	few	TGTGCCAGCAGCTTGAGTCCCCGCAGCTCCTACAATGAGCAGTTCTTC	CASSLSPRSSYNEQFF
NA	TRBV6-5	TRBJ2-2	NA	TGTGCCAGCAGTTACTTAATCGATGCCGGGGCCGGGGAGCTGTTTTTT	CASSYLIDAGAGELFF
NA	TRBV6-5	TRBJ1-1	NA	TGTGCCAGCAGTTACCCGGGACAAAGCACTGAAGCTTTCTTT	CASSYPGQSTEAFF
NA	TRBV10-3	TRBJ1-3	NA	TGTGCCATCAGTGGGACAGTAAACTCTGGAAACACCATATATTTT	CAISGTVNSGNTIYF
NA	TRBV2	TRBJ2-6	NA	TGTGCCAGCACGTCTTCTGGGGCCAACGTCCTGACTTTC	CASTSSGANVLTF
TRBD1	TRBV20-1	TRBJ1-6	NA	TGCAGTGCTAGAGCGGGACAGGCGAATTCACCCCTCCACTTT	CSARAGQANSPLHF
TRBD1	TRBV19	TRBJ1-2	NA	TGTGCCAGTAGTACCCCGGCGGCGGGACAGGGCCTATCTAACTATGGCTACACCTTC	CASSTPAAGQGLSNYGYTF
NA	TRBV10-3	TRBJ1-2	NA	TGTGCCATCAGTTCGACCTTCGGGGCTCCTAACTATGGCTACACCTTC	CAISSTFGAPNYGYTF
TRBD1	TRBV28	TRBJ1-6	NA	TGTGCCAGCAGTTCGGACAGGGGGCTACGTTCATCCTATAATTCACCCCTCCACTTT	CASSSDRGLRSSYNSPLHF
NA	TRBV20-1	TRBJ2-3	few	TGCAGTGCTAGAAGGGCTTCGAGCACAGATACGCAGTATTTT	CSARRASSTDTQYF
NA	TRBV7-9	TRBJ1-1	few	TGTGCCAGCAGCTTCTCCATAAACACTGAAGCTTTCTTT	CASSFSINTEAFF
NA	TRBV11-1	TRBJ1-2	NA	TGTGCCAGCAGCTTAAGTCCAGGCGGGGACGTTAACTATGGCTACACCTTC	CASSLSPGGDVNYGYTF
TRBD1	TRBV11-2	TRBJ1-6	once	TGTGCCAGCAGACTAGGACAGGGAATGTCACCCCTCCACTTT	CASRLGQGMSPLHF
NA	TRBV9	TRBJ1-5	few	TGTGCCAGCAGCTCAATCGGGGGGAATCAGCCCCAGCATTTT	CASSSIGGNQPQHF
NA	TRBV19	TRBJ1-2	few	TGTGCCAGTAGTATGGGGGGGACCTATGGCTACACCTTC	CASSMGGTYGYTF
NA	TRBV4-1	TRBJ2-7	NA	TGCGCCAGCAGCCAAGACCGGGACGTCTCCTACGAGCAGTACTTC	CASSQDRDVSYEQYF
NA	TRBV7-8	TRBJ2-1	many	TGTGCCAGCAGCTTAGATGTTGAGCAGTTCTTC	CASSLDVEQFF
TRBD1	TRBV19	TRBJ2-7	few	TGTGCCAGTAGTACCCGGGACAGGCCCCTTTACGAGCAGTACTTC	CASSTRDRPLYEQYF